This T cell receptor (beta chain) was profiled in a study of control samples from healthy donors and cancer patients. The trim removed 5 bases at V and 4 bases at J, leaving 5 bases unmatched. The CDR3 totals 14 residues. The germline gives CDR1 MNHEY, CDR2 SVGEGT. Some clones are missing from TCRdb's copy, which holds only in-frame ones; the method was immunoSEQ multiplex PCR. The table lists 100,000 to 150,000 clones, around 90% of them singletons. The TCR comes from a man aged 18-30 years in good health. The sample comprised blood. V gene TRBV6-2 or TRBV6-3 combines with J gene TRBJ1-1, with TRBD1 matching over 9 bases. CDR3 sequence reads: CASSGQGLGTEAFF. In DNA, the CDR3 is TGTGCCAGCAGTGGACAGGGGTTGGGCACTGAAGCTTTCTTT.